The 30 T cell receptor beta chains reported below all come from one sample, sequenced in a study of human T cells and chemical hapten exposure. Time point here: pre-sensitization, week 0. This sample's treatment: therapeutic diphenylcyclopropenone sensitization with weekly scalp DPC. Each CDR3 protein gets one entry after TCRdb re-called the RACE reads with MiXCR. The sample yields 85,000 to 130,000 distinct CDR3 sequences, about 12% seen once. The sample consisted of whole blood, taken in connection with sensitization to the hapten diphenylcyclopropenone (DPC). The receptors originated from a woman in her 50s with alopecia areata. Some clones in this sample may be carry-over from other donors' samples.

This clonotype was seen many times. V usage is TRBV18 and J usage is TRBJ2-7, with D possibly being TRBD1 (6 bases). The V gene lost 3 bases and the J gene lost 6 bases, with 18 bases spanning the gap. Germline-derived CDR1 and CDR2 are KGHSH and LQKENI. The CDR3 is made up of 15 amino acids. For the CDR3, the DNA is TGTGCCAGCTCACCCCCCCCCGAGGGGGTAGGCGAGCAGTACTTC. Translated: CASSPPPEGVGEQYF.

V and J are TRBV28 and TRBJ2-4; tentative D call: TRBD2 (5 bases). In germline, CDR1 is MDHEN, CDR2 SYDVKM. The length of the CDR3 is 13 residues. Trimming stripped 3 bases from V and 8 bases from J, with 11 bases between. DNA of the CDR3: TGTGCCAGCAGTTTCGCCCACGGGGACATTCAGTACTTC. Residues: CASSFAHGDIQYF.

V is TRBV5-1 and J is TRBJ1-2; D uncertain. Trimming shortened V by 0 bases and J by 3 bases, and 6 bases separated the two germline ends. This CDR3 has 13 amino acids. Germline CDR1 is SGHRS and CDR2 is YFSETQ. Here the CDR3 DNA reads TGCGCCAGCAGCTTGGACAGCTACTATGGCTACACCTTC. It yields the protein CASSLDSYYGYTF. Using reference TRBV5-1 and TRBJ1-2 for the parts outside the CDR3, the full variable domain is KAGVTQTPRYLIKTRGQQVTLSCSPISGHRSVSWYQQTPGQGLQFLFEYFSETQRNKGNFPGRFSGRQFSNSRSEMNVSTLELGDSALYLCASSLDSYYGYTFGSGTRLTVV.

This clonotype was detected many times. V and J are TRBV20-1 and TRBJ2-7, with D possibly called TRBD1 or TRBD2 (5 bases each). Trimming removed 6 bases at V and 0 bases at J, with 15 bases between. This CDR3 has 14 amino acids. Germline V gives CDR1 DFQATT, CDR2 SNEGSKA (reference sequence). CDR3 amino acids: CSASVSGASYEQYF. Written as DNA, the CDR3 is TGCAGTGCCTCCGTGTCCGGGGCCTCCTACGAGCAGTACTTC.

The V gene is TRBV29-1, the J gene TRBJ2-2, with 7 bases aligning to TRBD2. This CDR3 region has 14 residues. Germline CDR1 SQVTM, CDR2 ANQGSEA. The V gene end was trimmed by 6 bases and the J gene end by 8 bases; junction bases not matched to a gene: 12. CDR3 protein: CSVTGTTRTGELFF. In nucleotides, the CDR3 is TGCAGCGTGACCGGGACTACCAGGACAGGGGAGCTGTTTTTT.

This clonotype was seen many times. The chain has TRBV20-1 and TRBJ1-1; 9 bases map to TRBD1. CDR1 and CDR2 from the germline V gene are DFQATT and SNEGSKA (reference sequence). There are 14 residues in the CDR3. Germline trimming cut 6 bases from V and 7 bases from J; bases unmatched to any gene: 12. The CDR3 region has the DNA TGCAGTGCCCCAGTAGCGGGACAGGGTGTTGAAGCTTTCTTT. It specifies CSAPVAGQGVEAFF.

Ten or more counts support this clonotype. The J gene is TRBJ2-1, the V gene TRBV7-2, with TRBD1 matching 7 bases. CDR3 length equals 14 residues. CDR1 SGHTA and CDR2 FQGNSA come from the germline V gene. Trimming at V came to 4 bases and at J to 5 bases, leaving 5 bases not matched to a gene. The DNA for the CDR3 is TGTGCCAGCAGCTCCCGGGACAGCAACAATGAGCAGTTCTTC. Protein sequence: CASSSRDSNNEQFF. Drawing the rest from reference TRBV7-2 and TRBJ2-1, the complete variable domain is GAGVSQSPSNKVTEKGKDVELRCDPISGHTALYWYRQSLGQGLEFLIYFQGNSAPDKSGLPSDRFSAERTGGSVSTLTIQRTQQEDSAVYLCASSSRDSNNEQFFGPGTRLTVL.

This clonotype was seen a few times. The DNA of the CDR3 is TGTGCCAGCAGTTACTCTACGCAGGGAATGGAGCAGCCCCAGCATTTT. Protein product: CASSYSTQGMEQPQHF. The rearrangement links TRBV6-6 to TRBJ1-5; D might be TRBD1 (5 bases). CDR1 is MNHNY, CDR2 SVGAGI, per germline (reference sequence). The germline V and J ends were trimmed by 0 bases and 7 bases, with 16 bases remaining between them. The CDR3 extends over 16 amino acids.

The J gene is TRBJ1-2, the V gene TRBV7-6, with D maybe TRBD1 (5 bases). Trimming shortened V by 1 base and J by 8 bases, and 8 bases separated the two germline ends. The germline V gene encodes CDR1 SGHVS and CDR2 FNYEAQ. The CDR3 length is 12 residues. The CDR3, as DNA: TGTGCCAGCAGCTTAGGCGGGGCCGGCTACACCTTC. Its translation: CASSLGGAGYTF.

This clonotype occurred many times. The chain is built from TRBV7-9 and TRBJ1-1, with D perhaps TRBD1 (5 bases). The V gene's germline CDR1 is SEHNR and CDR2 FQNEAQ (reference sequence). The CDR3 runs to 15 residues. The ends were cut back, 5 bases at V and 5 bases at J, with 18 bases in the middle. Written as DNA, the CDR3 is TGTGCCAGCAGCCCCCCCACAGGAGCAGGAACTGAAGCTTTCTTT. It specifies CASSPPTGAGTEAFF.

Only a few counts were recorded for this clonotype. The chain has TRBV7-6 and TRBJ2-5; D remains ambiguous. Germline assignment: CDR1 SGHVS and CDR2 FNYEAQ. V was trimmed by 4 bases and J by 2 bases, leaving 8 bases between them. The CDR3 spans 13 residues. For the CDR3, the DNA is TGTGCCAGCAGCTCCAACCTTCAAGAGACCCAGTACTTC. This translates into CASSSNLQETQYF. Using reference TRBV7-6 and TRBJ2-5 for the parts outside the CDR3, the full variable domain is GAGVSQSPRYKVTKRGQDVALRCDPISGHVSLYWYRQALGQGPEFLTYFNYEAQQDKSGLPNDRFSAERPEGSISTLTIQRTEQRDSAMYRCASSSNLQETQYFGPGTRLLVL.

This clonotype was observed at least ten times. This chain links TRBV27 with TRBJ2-3; D may be TRBD1 (6 bases). V lost 6 bases and J 3 bases, leaving 16 bases between the germline ends. The germline V gene encodes CDR1 MNHEY and CDR2 SMNVEV (reference sequence). CDR3 length: 15 residues. The CDR3 loop is CASRHRETTTDTQYF. The CDR3 coding sequence is TGTGCCAGCAGGCACAGGGAAACTACGACAGATACGCAGTATTTT.

This clonotype was counted a few times. This sequence joins TRBV6-5 and TRBJ2-5; D is uncertain. The CDR3 has 13 residues. CDR1 and CDR2 from the germline V gene are MNHEY and SVGAGI. Trimming shortened V by 6 bases and J by 4 bases, and 12 bases separated the two germline ends. CDR3 protein: CASRSTWGETQYF. The CDR3 nucleotides are TGTGCCAGCAGATCGACCTGGGGAGAGACCCAGTACTTC.

The chain is built from TRBV29-1 and TRBJ2-3, with a weak D call TRBD1 (5 bases). Trimming shortened V by 4 bases and J by 1 base, and 9 bases separated the two germline ends. Germline V gene data show CDR1 as SQVTM and CDR2 as ANQGSEA. CDR3 length: 13 residues. DNA for the CDR3: TGCAGCGTTGCAGGGCCGGGCACAGATACGCAGTATTTT. This codes for CSVAGPGTDTQYF.

This clonotype showed up just a few times. The V call is TRBV7-7, the J call TRBJ2-3, with TRBD2 identical over 8 bases. J was trimmed by 0 bases and V by 5 bases; bases with no gene match: 16. The CDR3 runs 19 residues. CDR1 is SSHAT, CDR2 FNYEAQ, per germline (reference sequence). The CDR3 sequence is CASSPANRFSGASTDTQYF. In DNA form, the CDR3 reads TGTGCCAGCAGCCCCGCGAACCGTTTTAGCGGGGCCAGCACAGATACGCAGTATTTT.

This chain links TRBV3-2 with TRBJ1-3; the D call in the table, TRBD1, was not verified against the DNA. TRBV3-2 is a pseudogene locus. The CDR3 extends over 16 amino acids. CDR3: CASSLHGTDSGNTIYF. CDR3 sequence (DNA): TGTGCCAGCAGCCTCCACGGGACAGACTCTGGAAACACCATATATTTT.

The chain uses TRBV5-4 and TRBJ2-6; perhaps TRBD1 as D (6 bases). This CDR3 region has 15 residues. V was shortened by 4 bases and J by 0 bases, with 8 bases between the two germline ends. Germline assignment: CDR1 SGHNT and CDR2 YYREEE (reference sequence). In DNA form, the CDR3 reads TGTGCCAGCAGCCCCAGGGGCTCTGGGGCCAACGTCCTGACTTTC. Translating gives CASSPRGSGANVLTF.

This chain joins TRBV5-1 and TRBJ2-5; perhaps TRBD1 as D (6 bases). With 6 bases removed from V and 1 base from J, the gap between germline ends came to 16 bases. The germline V gene encodes CDR1 SGHRS and CDR2 YFSETQ. The CDR3 sequence is 15 residues long. Here the CDR3 DNA reads TGCGCCAGCACCCCCTCAGGGGCAGTCCAAGAGACCCAGTACTTC. It translates to CASTPSGAVQETQYF.

This clonotype was seen only a few times. This chain connects TRBV28 to TRBJ1-5; D might be TRBD1 (6 bases). Germline lookup yields CDR1 MDHEN and CDR2 SYDVKM. The CDR3 extends over 14 amino acids. Trimming cost V 4 bases and J 7 bases, with 14 bases left between them. The CDR3 DNA reads TGTGCCAGCAGTTCCACAGGGTTGCAGCAGCCCCAGCATTTT. Translating gives CASSSTGLQQPQHF.

This clonotype has just a few counts. This chain links TRBV6-1 with TRBJ1-5; TRBD1 might be the D (5 bases). Germline values: CDR1 MNHNS, CDR2 SASEGT. Trimming cost V 5 bases and J 3 bases, with 8 bases left between them. The CDR3 is made up of 13 amino acids. This CDR3 reads CASSRQTNQPQHF. CDR3 in DNA: TGTGCCAGCAGTCGACAGACCAATCAGCCCCAGCATTTT.

The chain couples TRBV28 to TRBJ1-1; D possibly corresponds to TRBD1 (5 bases). The CDR3 runs 12 residues. The ends were cut back, 6 bases at V and 9 bases at J, with 14 bases in the middle. Germline V gene sequence: CDR1 MDHEN, CDR2 SYDVKM. The CDR3 loop is CASRPPGLKAFF. DNA for the CDR3: TGTGCCAGCAGACCCCCGGGACTTAAAGCTTTCTTT.

This clonotype was counted a few times. The chain couples TRBV10-3 to TRBJ2-4, with D possibly TRBD1 on 6 matching bases. The CDR3 is 12 amino acids. V was shortened by 7 bases and J by 12 bases, with 16 bases between the two germline ends. The germline gives CDR1 ENHRY, CDR2 SYGVKD. CDR3 in DNA: TGTGCCATCAAGAGCACAGGGAGCCCTCAGTACTTC. This gives the protein CAIKSTGSPQYF.

This clonotype was seen a few times. This sequence joins TRBV20-1 and TRBJ2-5, with TRBD1 matching over 7 bases. This CDR3 spans 14 amino acids. J gave up 2 bases and V 6 bases, and 9 bases lay outside the gene matches. Per germline, CDR1 DFQATT and CDR2 SNEGSKA (reference sequence). The CDR3 region has the DNA TGCAGTGCCAGGTTGGGACAGCAACAAGAGACCCAGTACTTC. This sequence encodes CSARLGQQQETQYF.

This clonotype was counted only a few times. The gene calls are TRBV2 and TRBJ2-7; the D call may be TRBD1 or TRBD2 (6 bases each). V lost 4 bases to trimming and J lost 1 base, with 14 bases between them. The CDR3 is 15 amino acids. Per the germline V gene, CDR1 is SNHLY and CDR2 is FYNNEI. CDR3: CASSAWRDTSYEQYF. CDR3 sequence (DNA): TGTGCCAGCAGTGCTTGGCGGGACACATCCTACGAGCAGTACTTC.

About this clonotype itself: A junction boundary mismatches the germline segment, possibly from a read error. The CDR3 protein is CPSSKGYGYTF. Here the CDR3 DNA reads TGTCCCAGCTCTAAGGGCTATGGCTACACCTTC. V usage is TRBV2 and J usage is TRBJ1-2; D gene unclear. The germline V gene encodes CDR1 SNHLY and CDR2 FYNNEI. This CDR3 is built from 11 residues. The whole variable domain, filled in from reference TRBV2 and TRBJ1-2, reads EPEVTQTPSHQVTQMGQEVILRCVPISNHLYFYWYRQILGQKVEFLVSFYNNEISEKSEIFDDQFSVERPDGSNFTLKIRSTKLEDSAMYFCPSSKGYGYTFGSGTRLTVV.

This clonotype was detected only once. The genes are TRBV28 and TRBJ2-7, with D maybe TRBD2 (5 bases). This CDR3 has 12 residues. CDR1 and CDR2 from the germline V gene are MDHEN and SYDVKM. V was clipped by 5 bases and J by 3 bases, with 8 bases between them. The CDR3 sequence is CASSQRDYEQYF. For the CDR3, the DNA is TGTGCCAGCAGTCAACGGGACTACGAGCAGTACTTC.

This clonotype was observed a few times. The gene calls are TRBV7-6 and TRBJ2-7; TRBD1 might be the D (6 bases). V was cut by 1 base and J by 7 bases, with 23 bases left in between. This CDR3 is built from 17 residues. Looked up from germline, CDR1 is SGHVS and CDR2 is FNYEAQ. CDR3 region: CASSLESLGQGKREQYF. The DNA of the CDR3 is TGTGCCAGCAGCTTAGAAAGCTTGGGGCAGGGGAAGAGGGAGCAGTACTTC.

The chain uses TRBV11-2 and TRBJ2-1; D unresolved. Germline CDR1 reads SGHAT; CDR2 reads FQNNGV. The length of the CDR3 is 13 residues. The V end lost 3 bases, the J end lost 2 bases, and 5 bases lay between the germline ends. Here the CDR3 reads CASSLATYNEQFF. The CDR3 DNA reads TGTGCCAGCAGCTTGGCTACCTACAATGAGCAGTTCTTC.

This chain connects TRBV12-3 or TRBV12-4 to TRBJ1-4, with D perhaps matching TRBD1 (5 bases). Trimming left V 3 bases short and J 6 bases short, with 8 bases between. This CDR3 is built from 13 residues. This chain's CDR3 is CASSFGGDEKLFF. CDR3 DNA sequence: TGTGCCAGCAGTTTTGGGGGAGATGAAAAACTGTTTTTT.

The genes are TRBV29-1 and TRBJ1-1; D gene uncertain. Germline CDR1 SQVTM, CDR2 ANQGSEA. V was pared by 3 bases and J by 1 base, with 6 bases between. This CDR3 has 12 residues. CDR3 coding DNA: TGCAGCGTTGATGCGGGGAACACTGAAGCTTTCTTT. This encodes CSVDAGNTEAFF.